This entry describes one TCR beta chain. Multiple V-beta primers and a C-beta primer amplified TCRB from RNA. TCRdb recomputed calls from the multiplex PCR reads with MiXCR, one row per CDR3 protein. The sample holds 10,000 to 15,000 distinct CDR3 sequences, 64% seen once. Germline-derived CDR1 and CDR2 are SGHAT and FQNNGV. Deletions cut 5 bases from V and 4 bases from J, with 18 bases between. The CDR3 covers 15 residues. The data derive from a study of tumor-infiltrating lymphocytes in glioblastoma multiforme. This receptor was identified in a male donor with glioblastoma. Specimen: brain tumor tissue. The V gene is TRBV11-2, the J gene TRBJ2-7; no firm D call. This CDR3 reads CASSVSSLVLYEQYF. The CDR3 DNA reads as TGTGCCAGCAGCGTCTCCAGCCTAGTACTATACGAGCAGTACTTC.